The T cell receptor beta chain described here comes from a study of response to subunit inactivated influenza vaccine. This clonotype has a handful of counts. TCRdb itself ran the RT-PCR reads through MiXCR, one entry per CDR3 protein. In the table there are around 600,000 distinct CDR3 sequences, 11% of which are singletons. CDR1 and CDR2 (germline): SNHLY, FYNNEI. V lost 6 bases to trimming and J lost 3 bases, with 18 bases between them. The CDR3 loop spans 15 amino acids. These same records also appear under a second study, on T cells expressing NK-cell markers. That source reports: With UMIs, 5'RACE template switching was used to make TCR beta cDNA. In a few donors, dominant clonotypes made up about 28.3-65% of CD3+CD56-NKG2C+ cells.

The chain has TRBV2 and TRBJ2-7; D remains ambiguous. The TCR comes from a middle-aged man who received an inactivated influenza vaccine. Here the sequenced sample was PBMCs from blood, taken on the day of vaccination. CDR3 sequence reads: CASSQSLGPGYEQYF. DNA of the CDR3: TGTGCCAGCAGCCAATCACTTGGCCCGGGCTACGAGCAGTACTTC. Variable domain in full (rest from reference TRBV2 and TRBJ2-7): EPEVTQTPSHQVTQMGQEVILRCVPISNHLYFYWYRQILGQKVEFLVSFYNNEISEKSEIFDDQFSVERPDGSNFTLKIRSTKLEDSAMYFCASSQSLGPGYEQYFGPGTRLTVT.